The clone carrying this T cell receptor (beta chain) appeared many times. Its antigen is unidentified. This sample was included in a study of breast tumors, draining lymph nodes, adjacent tissues. TCRdb redid the calling of the multiplex PCR reads with MiXCR, one entry per CDR3 protein. The sample lists 150,000 to 250,000 distinct CDR3 sequences, over 25% occurring once. Axillary draining lymph nodes of breast cancer patients supplied the node samples. Study-level findings and limits: Tumors had less TCR diversity than lymph nodes, more than nontumor tissue. Findings are consistent with lymph node origin and intratumoral expansion of most tumor T cells. Data only fit, rather than demonstrated, lymph node origin of most tumor T cells.

The TCR was taken from a female donor with breast cancer. Some clones in this sample may be carry-over from other donors' samples. Sequencing was performed on axillary lymph node tissue.

CDR3 sequence (DNA): TGCAGTGCTAGTCCGGGGCTAGCGGCATCCTACAATGAGCAGTTCTTC. Protein product: CSASPGLAASYNEQFF. This chain links TRBV20-1 with TRBJ2-1; 7 bases are a match to TRBD2. The junction had 9 bases not matched to a gene; V was cut back by 3 bases and J by 1 base. This CDR3 spans 16 amino acids. Germline V gene sequence: CDR1 DFQATT, CDR2 SNEGSKA (reference sequence).